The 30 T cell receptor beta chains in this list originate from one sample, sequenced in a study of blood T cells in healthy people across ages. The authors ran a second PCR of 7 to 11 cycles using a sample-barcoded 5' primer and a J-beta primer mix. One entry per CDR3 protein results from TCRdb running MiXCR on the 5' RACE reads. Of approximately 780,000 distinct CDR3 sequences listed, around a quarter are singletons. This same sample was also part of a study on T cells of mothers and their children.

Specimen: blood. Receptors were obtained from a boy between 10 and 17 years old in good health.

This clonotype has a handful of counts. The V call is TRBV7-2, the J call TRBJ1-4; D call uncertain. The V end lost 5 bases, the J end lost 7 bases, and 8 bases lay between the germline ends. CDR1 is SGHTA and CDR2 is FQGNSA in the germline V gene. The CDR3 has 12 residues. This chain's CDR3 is CASSPGSEKLFF. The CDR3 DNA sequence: TGTGCCAGCAGCCCCGGGAGTGAAAAACTGTTTTTT.

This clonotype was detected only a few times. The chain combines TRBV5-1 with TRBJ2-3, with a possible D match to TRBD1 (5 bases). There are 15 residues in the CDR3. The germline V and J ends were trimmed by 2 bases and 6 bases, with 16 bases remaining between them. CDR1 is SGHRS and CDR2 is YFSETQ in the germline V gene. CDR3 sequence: CASSFGDRNKDTQYF. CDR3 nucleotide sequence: TGCGCCAGCAGCTTCGGAGACAGAAACAAGGATACGCAGTATTTT.

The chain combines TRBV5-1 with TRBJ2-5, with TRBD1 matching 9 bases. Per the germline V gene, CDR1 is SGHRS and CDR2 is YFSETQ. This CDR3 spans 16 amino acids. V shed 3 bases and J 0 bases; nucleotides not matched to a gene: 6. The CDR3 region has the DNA TGCGCCAGCAGCTACCCGGACAGGGGCCACCAAGAGACCCAGTACTTC. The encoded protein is CASSYPDRGHQETQYF. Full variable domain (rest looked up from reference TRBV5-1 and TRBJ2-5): KAGVTQTPRYLIKTRGQQVTLSCSPISGHRSVSWYQQTPGQGLQFLFEYFSETQRNKGNFPGRFSGRQFSNSRSEMNVSTLELGDSALYLCASSYPDRGHQETQYFGPGTRLLVL.

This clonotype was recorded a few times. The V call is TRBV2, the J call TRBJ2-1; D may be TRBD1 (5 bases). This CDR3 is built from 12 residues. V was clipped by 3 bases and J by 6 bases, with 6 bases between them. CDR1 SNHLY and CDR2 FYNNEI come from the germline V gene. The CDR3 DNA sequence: TGTGCCAGCAGTGACAGGGCCAATGAGCAGTTCTTC. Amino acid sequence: CASSDRANEQFF.

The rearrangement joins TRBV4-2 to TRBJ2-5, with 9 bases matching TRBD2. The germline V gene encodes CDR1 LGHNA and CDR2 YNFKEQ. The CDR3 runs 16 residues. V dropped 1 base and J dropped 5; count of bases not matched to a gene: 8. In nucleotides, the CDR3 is TGTGCCAGCAGCCAAGCCCAGCGGGGGGCCGGGGAGACCCAGTACTTC. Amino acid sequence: CASSQAQRGAGETQYF.

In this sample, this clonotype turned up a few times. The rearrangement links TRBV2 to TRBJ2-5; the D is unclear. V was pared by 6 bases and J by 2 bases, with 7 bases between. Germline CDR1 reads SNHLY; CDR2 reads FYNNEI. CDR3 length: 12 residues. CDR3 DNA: TGTGCCAGCAGAGCTATTCAAGAGACCCAGTACTTC. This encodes CASRAIQETQYF.

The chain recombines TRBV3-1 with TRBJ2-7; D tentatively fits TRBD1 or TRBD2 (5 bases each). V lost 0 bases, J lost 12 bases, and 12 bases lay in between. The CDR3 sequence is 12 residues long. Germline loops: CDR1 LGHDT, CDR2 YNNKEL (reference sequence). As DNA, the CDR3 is TGTGCCAGCAGCCAAGATACGCAGGGACGGTACTTC. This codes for CASSQDTQGRYF.

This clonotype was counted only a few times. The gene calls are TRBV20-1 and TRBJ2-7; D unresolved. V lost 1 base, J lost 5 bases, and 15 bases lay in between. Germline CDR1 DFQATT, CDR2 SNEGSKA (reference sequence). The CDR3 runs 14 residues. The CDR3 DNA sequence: TGCAGTGCTAGAGTTGCCTGGGTGGGTCACGAGCAGTACTTC. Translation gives CSARVAWVGHEQYF.

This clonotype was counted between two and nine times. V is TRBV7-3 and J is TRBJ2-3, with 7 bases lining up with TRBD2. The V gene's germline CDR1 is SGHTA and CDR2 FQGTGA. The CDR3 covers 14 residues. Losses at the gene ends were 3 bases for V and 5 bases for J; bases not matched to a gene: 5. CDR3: CASSFGGLEDTQYF. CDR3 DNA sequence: TGTGCCAGCAGCTTCGGGGGGTTAGAAGATACGCAGTATTTT.

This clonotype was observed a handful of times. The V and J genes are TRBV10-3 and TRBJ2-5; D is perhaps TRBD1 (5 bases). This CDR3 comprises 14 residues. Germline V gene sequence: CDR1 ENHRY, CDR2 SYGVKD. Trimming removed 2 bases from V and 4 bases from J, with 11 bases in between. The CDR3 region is CAISEGAFLETQYF. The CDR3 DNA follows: TGTGCCATCAGTGAGGGGGCCTTCTTAGAGACCCAGTACTTC.

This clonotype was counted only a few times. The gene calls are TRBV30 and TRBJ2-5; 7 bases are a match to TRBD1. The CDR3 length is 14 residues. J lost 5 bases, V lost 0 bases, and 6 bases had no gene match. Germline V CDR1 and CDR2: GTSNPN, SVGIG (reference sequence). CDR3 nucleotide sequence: TGTGCCTGGAGTGTAGGGGGCAGAGGGGAGACCCAGTACTTC. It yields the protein CAWSVGGRGETQYF. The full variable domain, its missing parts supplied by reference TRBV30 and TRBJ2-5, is SQTIHQWPATLVQPVGSPLSLECTVEGTSNPNLYWYRQAAGRGLQLLFYSVGIGQISSEVPQNLSASRPQDRQFILSSKKLLLSDSGFYLCAWSVGGRGETQYFGPGTRLLVL.

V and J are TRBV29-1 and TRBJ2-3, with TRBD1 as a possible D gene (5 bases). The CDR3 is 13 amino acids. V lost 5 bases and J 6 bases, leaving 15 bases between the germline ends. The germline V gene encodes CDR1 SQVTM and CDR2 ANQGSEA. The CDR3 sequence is CSVNRNGPDTQYF. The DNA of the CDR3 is TGCAGCGTTAACAGGAACGGGCCGGATACGCAGTATTTT.

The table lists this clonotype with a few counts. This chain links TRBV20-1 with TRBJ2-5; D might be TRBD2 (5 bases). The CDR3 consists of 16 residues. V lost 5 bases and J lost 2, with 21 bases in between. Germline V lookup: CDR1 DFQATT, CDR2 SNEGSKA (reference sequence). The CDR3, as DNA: TGCAGTGCTTCCGGCCTGAAGACGGGGTTACAAGAGACCCAGTACTTC. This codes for CSASGLKTGLQETQYF.

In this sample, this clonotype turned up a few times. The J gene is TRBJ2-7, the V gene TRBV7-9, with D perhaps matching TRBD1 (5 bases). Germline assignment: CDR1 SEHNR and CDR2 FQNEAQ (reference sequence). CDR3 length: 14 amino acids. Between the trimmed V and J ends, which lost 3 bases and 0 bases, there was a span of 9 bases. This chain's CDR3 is CASSLEQASYEQYF. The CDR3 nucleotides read TGTGCCAGCAGCTTGGAACAGGCCTCCTACGAGCAGTACTTC.

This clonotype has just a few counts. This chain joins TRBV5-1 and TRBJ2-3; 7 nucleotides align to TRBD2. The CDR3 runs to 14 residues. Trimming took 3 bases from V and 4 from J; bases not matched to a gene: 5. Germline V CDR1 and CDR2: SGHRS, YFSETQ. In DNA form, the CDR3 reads TGCGCCAGCAGCTCAGGGAGGGTTGCAGATACGCAGTATTTT. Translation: CASSSGRVADTQYF.

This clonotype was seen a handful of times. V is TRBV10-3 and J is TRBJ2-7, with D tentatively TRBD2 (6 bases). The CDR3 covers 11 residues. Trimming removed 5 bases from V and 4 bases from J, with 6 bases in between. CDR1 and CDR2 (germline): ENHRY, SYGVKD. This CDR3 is CAISSGYEQYF. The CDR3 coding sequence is TGTGCCATCAGTAGCGGGTACGAGCAGTACTTC.

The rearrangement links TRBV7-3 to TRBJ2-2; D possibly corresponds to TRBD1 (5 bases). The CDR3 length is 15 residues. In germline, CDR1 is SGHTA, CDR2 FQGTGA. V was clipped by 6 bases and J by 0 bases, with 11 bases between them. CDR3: CASRSGRANTGELFF. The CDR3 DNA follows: TGTGCCAGCAGGTCAGGCAGGGCGAACACCGGGGAGCTGTTTTTT.

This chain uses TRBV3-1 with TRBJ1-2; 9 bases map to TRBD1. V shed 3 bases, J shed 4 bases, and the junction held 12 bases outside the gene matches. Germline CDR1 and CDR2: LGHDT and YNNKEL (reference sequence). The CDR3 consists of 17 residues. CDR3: CASSQRDRARGAYGYTF. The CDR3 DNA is TGTGCCAGCAGCCAGAGGGACAGGGCTCGAGGGGCCTATGGCTACACCTTC.

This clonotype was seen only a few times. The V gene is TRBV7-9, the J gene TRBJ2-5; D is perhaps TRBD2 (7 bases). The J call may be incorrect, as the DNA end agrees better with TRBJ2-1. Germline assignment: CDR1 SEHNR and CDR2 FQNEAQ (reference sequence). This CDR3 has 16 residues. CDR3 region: CASSPEGGELYNEQFF. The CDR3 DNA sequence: TGTGCCAGCAGCCCAGAGGGGGGGGAACTTTACAATGAGCAGTTCTTC.

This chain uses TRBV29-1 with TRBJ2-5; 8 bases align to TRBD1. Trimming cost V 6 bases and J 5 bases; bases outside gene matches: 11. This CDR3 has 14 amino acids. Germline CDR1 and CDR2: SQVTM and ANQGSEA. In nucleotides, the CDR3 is TGCAGCGTCCAAAGGGGGACAGGCTACGAGACCCAGTACTTC. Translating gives CSVQRGTGYETQYF. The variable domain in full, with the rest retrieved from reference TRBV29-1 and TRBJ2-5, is SAVISQKPSRDICQRGTSLTIQCQVDSQVTMMFWYRQQPGQSLTLIATANQGSEATYESGFVIDKFPISRPNLTFSTLTVSNMSPEDSSIYLCSVQRGTGYETQYFGPGTRLLVL.

CDR3 sequence: CSARDLTGETQYF. The CDR3 bases are TGCAGTGCTAGAGATCTTACAGGGGAGACCCAGTACTTC. This chain uses TRBV20-1 with TRBJ2-5; D possibly corresponds to TRBD1 (6 bases). The CDR3 loop spans 13 amino acids. Germline values: CDR1 DFQATT, CDR2 SNEGSKA (reference sequence). Between the trimmed V and J ends, which lost 0 bases and 5 bases, there was a span of 10 bases.

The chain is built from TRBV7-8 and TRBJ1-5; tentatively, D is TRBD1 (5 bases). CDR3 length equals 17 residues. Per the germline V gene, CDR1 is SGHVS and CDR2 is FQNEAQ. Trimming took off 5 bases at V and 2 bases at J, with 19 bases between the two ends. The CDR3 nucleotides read TGTGCCAGCAGCCCACTCACCCGGGGCGCGGGCAATCAGCCCCAGCATTTT. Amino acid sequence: CASSPLTRGAGNQPQHF.

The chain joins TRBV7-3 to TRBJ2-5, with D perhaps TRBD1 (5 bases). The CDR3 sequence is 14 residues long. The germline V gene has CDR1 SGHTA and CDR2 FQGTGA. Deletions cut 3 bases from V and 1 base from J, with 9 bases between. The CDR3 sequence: CASSFQGPQETQYF. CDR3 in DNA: TGTGCCAGCAGCTTTCAGGGTCCCCAAGAGACCCAGTACTTC.

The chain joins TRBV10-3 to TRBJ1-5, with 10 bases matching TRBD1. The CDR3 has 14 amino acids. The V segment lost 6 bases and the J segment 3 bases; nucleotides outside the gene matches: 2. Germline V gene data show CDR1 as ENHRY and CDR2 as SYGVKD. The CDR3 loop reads CAIRGTGDNQPQHF. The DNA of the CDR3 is TGTGCCATCAGGGGGACAGGGGACAATCAGCCCCAGCATTTT.

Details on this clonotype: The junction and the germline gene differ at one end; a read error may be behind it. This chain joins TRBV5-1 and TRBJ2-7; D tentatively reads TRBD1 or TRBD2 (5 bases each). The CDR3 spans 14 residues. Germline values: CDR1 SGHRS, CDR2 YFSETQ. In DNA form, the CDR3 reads TGCGCCAGCAGCTTGGGAGGGGTCTACTACGGGCAGTACTTC. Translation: CASSLGGVYYGQYF.

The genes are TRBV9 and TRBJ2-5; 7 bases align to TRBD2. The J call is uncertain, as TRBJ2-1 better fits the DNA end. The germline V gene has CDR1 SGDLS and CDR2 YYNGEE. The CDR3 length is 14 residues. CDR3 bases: TGTGCCAGCAGCCCGGGAGGCAGTCAGAATGAGCAGTTCTTC. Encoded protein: CASSPGGSQNEQFF.

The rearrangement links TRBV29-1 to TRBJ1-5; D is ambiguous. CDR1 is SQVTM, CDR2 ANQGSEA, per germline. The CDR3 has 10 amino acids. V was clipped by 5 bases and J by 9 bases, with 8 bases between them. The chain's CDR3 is CSVPYPPQHF. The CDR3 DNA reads TGCAGCGTTCCGTATCCGCCCCAGCATTTT.

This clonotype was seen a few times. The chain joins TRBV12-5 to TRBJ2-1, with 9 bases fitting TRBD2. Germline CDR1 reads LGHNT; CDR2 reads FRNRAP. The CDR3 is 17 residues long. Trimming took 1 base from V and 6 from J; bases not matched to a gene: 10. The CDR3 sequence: CASGLGEAGGRVNEQFF. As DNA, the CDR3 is TGTGCTAGTGGTTTGGGGGAGGCGGGGGGGCGCGTCAATGAGCAGTTCTTC.

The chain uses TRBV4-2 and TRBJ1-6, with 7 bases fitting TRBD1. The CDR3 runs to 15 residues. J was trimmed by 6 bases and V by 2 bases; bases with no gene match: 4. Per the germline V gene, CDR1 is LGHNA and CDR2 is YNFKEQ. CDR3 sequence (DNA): TGTGCCAGCAGCCAACCGGGACAGAGTAATTCACCCCTCCACTTT. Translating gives CASSQPGQSNSPLHF.

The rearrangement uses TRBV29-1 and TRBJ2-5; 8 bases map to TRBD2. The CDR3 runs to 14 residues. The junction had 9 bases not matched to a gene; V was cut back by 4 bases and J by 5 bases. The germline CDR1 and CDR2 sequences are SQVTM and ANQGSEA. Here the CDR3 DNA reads TGCAGCGTTGCGGACCGGGGGGGATGGGAGACCCAGTACTTC. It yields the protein CSVADRGGWETQYF.